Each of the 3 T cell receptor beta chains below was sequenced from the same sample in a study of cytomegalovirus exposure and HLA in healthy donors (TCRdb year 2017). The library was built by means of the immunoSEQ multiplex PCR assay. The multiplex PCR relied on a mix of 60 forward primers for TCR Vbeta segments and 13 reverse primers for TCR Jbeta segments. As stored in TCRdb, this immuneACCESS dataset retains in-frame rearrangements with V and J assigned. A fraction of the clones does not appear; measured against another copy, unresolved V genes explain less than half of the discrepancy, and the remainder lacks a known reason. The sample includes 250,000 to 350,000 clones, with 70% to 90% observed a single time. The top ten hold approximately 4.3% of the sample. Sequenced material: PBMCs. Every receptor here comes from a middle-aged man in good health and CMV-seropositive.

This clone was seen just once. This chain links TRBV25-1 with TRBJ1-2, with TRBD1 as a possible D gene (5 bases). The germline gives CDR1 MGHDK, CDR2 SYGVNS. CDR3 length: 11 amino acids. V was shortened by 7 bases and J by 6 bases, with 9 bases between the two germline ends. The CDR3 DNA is TGTGCCAGCATTGGCAGGGATGGCTACACCTTC. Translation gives CASIGRDGYTF.

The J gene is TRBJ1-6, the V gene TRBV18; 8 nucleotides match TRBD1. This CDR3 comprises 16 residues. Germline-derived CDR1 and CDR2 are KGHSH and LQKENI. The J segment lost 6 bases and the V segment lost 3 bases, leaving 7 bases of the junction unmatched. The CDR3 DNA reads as TGTGCCAGCTCACCGGGGCAGGGGGCAAGTAATTCACCCCTCCACTTT. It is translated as CASSPGQGASNSPLHF.

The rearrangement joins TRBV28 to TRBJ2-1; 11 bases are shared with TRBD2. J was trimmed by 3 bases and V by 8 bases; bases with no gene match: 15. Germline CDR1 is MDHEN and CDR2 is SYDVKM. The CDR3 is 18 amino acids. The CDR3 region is CASGTIGLAGGHYNEQFF. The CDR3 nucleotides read TGTGCCAGCGGCACCATTGGACTAGCGGGTGGTCACTACAATGAGCAGTTCTTC.